The 9 T cell receptor beta chains given below trace back to one sample, sequenced in a study of cytomegalovirus exposure and HLA in healthy donors. The PCR was carried out with 60 Vbeta primers and 13 Jbeta primers. Here immunoSEQ multiplex PCR was the method, and the copy in TCRdb shows in-frame clones only, minus some. The sample lists tens of thousands of clones, over 75% occurring once. The sample taken for sequencing was PBMCs. These receptors originate from a male donor in good health and CMV-seronegative.

The chain is built from TRBV14 and TRBJ2-7, with D unclear. CDR1 and CDR2 from the germline V gene are SGHDN and FVKESK. V lost 1 base and J 4 bases, leaving 5 bases between the germline ends. This CDR3 spans 12 amino acids. The CDR3 protein is CASSQVSYEQYF. The CDR3 DNA sequence: TGTGCCAGCAGCCAAGTCTCGTACGAGCAGTACTTC. Full variable domain (missing parts from reference TRBV14 and TRBJ2-7): EAGVTQFPSHSVIEKGQTVTLRCDPISGHDNLYWYRRVMGKEIKFLLHFVKESKQDESGMPNNRFLAERTGGTYSTLKVQPAELEDSGVYFCASSQVSYEQYFGPGTRLTVT.

This chain links TRBV11-2 with TRBJ2-7; perhaps TRBD1 as D (5 bases). The CDR3 length is 14 residues. V was pared by 0 bases and J by 2 bases, with 8 bases between. Per germline, CDR1 SGHAT and CDR2 FQNNGV. CDR3 protein: CASSLERTTYEQYF. The CDR3 region has the DNA TGTGCCAGCAGCTTAGAAAGGACAACCTACGAGCAGTACTTC.

The chain has TRBV7-9 and TRBJ2-7; 7 nucleotides align to TRBD2. The junction had 3 bases not matched to a gene; V was cut back by 5 bases and J by 5 bases. Germline V gene data show CDR1 as SEHNR and CDR2 as FQNEAQ (reference sequence). The CDR3 is 12 amino acids. As DNA, the CDR3 is TGTGCCAGCAGCAGAGCGGGGAACGAGCAGTACTTC. Translation gives CASSRAGNEQYF.

The gene calls are TRBV2 and TRBJ1-3; no reliable D call. The CDR3 is 13 residues long. Per the germline V gene, CDR1 is SNHLY and CDR2 is FYNNEI. With 5 bases removed from V and 0 bases from J, the gap between germline ends came to 5 bases. In nucleotides, the CDR3 is TGTGCCAGCAGTATTTACTCTGGAAACACCATATATTTT. This encodes CASSIYSGNTIYF.

V and J are TRBV2 and TRBJ2-3; 7 bases are shared with TRBD2. Germline CDR1 SNHLY, CDR2 FYNNEI. The CDR3 is 15 residues long. J gave up 1 base and V 4 bases, and 5 bases lay outside the gene matches. CDR3 nucleotide sequence: TGTGCCAGCAGTGTGGCGGGGGACCGCACAGATACGCAGTATTTT. Translated, it gives CASSVAGDRTDTQYF.

The chain carries TRBV11-3 and TRBJ2-5, with 15 bases identical to TRBD2. The CDR3 runs to 15 residues. J was trimmed by 3 bases and V by 4 bases; bases with no gene match: 0. Germline V gene lookup returns CDR1 SGHNT and CDR2 YENEEA. CDR3 in DNA: TGTGCCAGCAGCTGGACTAGCGGGGGGGAAGAGACCCAGTACTTC. Protein product: CASSWTSGGEETQYF.

Concerning this clone: An end of the junction does not agree with germline; a read error may underlie this. V and J are TRBV19 and TRBJ1-2, with a possible D match to TRBD1 (5 bases). CDR1 is LNHDA, CDR2 SQIVND, per germline (reference sequence). This CDR3 spans 13 amino acids. For the CDR3, the DNA is TGTGCCAGTAGATCGACAGCTAACTATAGCTACACCTTC. Translated: CASRSTANYSYTF.

This chain joins TRBV4-2 and TRBJ2-1; TRBD1 agrees at 10 bases. The CDR3 totals 15 residues. V was clipped by 3 bases and J by 6 bases; unmatched bases: 5. Germline V lookup: CDR1 LGHNA, CDR2 YNFKEQ. The CDR3 region is CASSHGTGEFNEQFF. CDR3 sequence (DNA): TGTGCCAGCAGCCATGGGACAGGGGAGTTCAATGAGCAGTTCTTC.

This chain uses TRBV6-5 with TRBJ1-2; D not resolved. The CDR3 has 16 residues. Trimming stripped 0 bases from V and 8 bases from J, with 19 bases between. Germline loops: CDR1 MNHEY, CDR2 SVGAGI. CDR3 sequence (DNA): TGTGCCAGCAGTTACTCGAGCGAATCGTTCACGAGGGGCTACACCTTC. It specifies CASSYSSESFTRGYTF.